The T cell receptor (beta chain) under discussion was sequenced for a study of shared clonotypes between healthy human individuals. Study conclusions and caveats: Among non-shared clonotypes, generation probabilities were lower than among those shared by all four donors. Few donors restricted represented genetic and exposure-history diversity. Naive CD4 clonotypes overlapped across a handful of donors at approximately 5.3%.

Comments on this clone: Its antigen is unknown.

The junction had 12 bases not matched to a gene; V was cut back by 8 bases and J by 6 bases. The germline gives CDR1 SNHLY, CDR2 FYNNEI. CDR3 length: 15 amino acids. Healthy HIV-negative adults with no recent acute infections or vaccinations were recruited as donors. Using immunoSEQ multiplex PCR, the repertoire was profiled, and TCRdb retains in-frame clones only, with some absent. The profile covers 2 million or so clones, with around 95% appearing a single time and around 0.13% taken by the ten largest. The gene calls are TRBV2 and TRBJ2-2, with TRBD1 identical over 7 bases. The receptor was isolated from a man between 18 and 29 years old in good health. Sequencing was performed on naive CD4+ T cells sorted from blood. The subset denotes: CD45RA+ positively selected. The CDR3 DNA follows: TGTGCCAGCTATAAGACAGGGACCGTTGCCGGGGAGCTGTTTTTT. It translates to CASYKTGTVAGELFF.